This T cell receptor beta chain was captured by sequencing in a study of T cells in Graves' hyperthyroidism and ophthalmopathy (dated by TCRdb to between 2018 and 2021). With respect to the entire study: Peripheral blood samples were taken at initial diagnosis, before any treatment was given. For training and testing, the 100 patients in the discovery cohort were randomly divided in a 7:3 ratio. The paper reports TCR Vbeta CDR3 sequencing of 140 or so peripheral blood samples: over 40 ophthalmopathy, roughly 80 hyperthyroidism and around 17 progressor patients. Once sampling was done, hyperthyroidism patients were given methimazole at a starting dose of 30 mg daily, whereas ophthalmopathy patients were given high-dose intravenous methylprednisolone. A discovery cohort of about 95 patients, roughly 43 with Graves' ophthalmopathy and 57 with stable Graves' hyperthyroidism, was used to find distinguishing TCR V-J signatures. In several Graves' hyperthyroidism patients, the study also compared T-cell repertoires from thyroid tissue with T-cell repertoires from blood. Prospective prediction of ophthalmopathy was tested in an independent validation cohort consisting of roughly 20 hyperthyroidism patients and more than 15 patients who later progressed to ophthalmopathy.

The TCR beta CDR3 regions were amplified from the RNA transcripts. The first round of RT-PCR for the TCR CDR3 was performed with the HTBI primer set and the Qiagen OneStep RT-PCR kit. The libraries were constructed in a second round of multiplex PCR and then size-selected and purified. The libraries were sequenced on an Illumina HiSeq2000 using paired-end 100 bp reads. The published analysis was carried out like this. SOAPnuke was used to process the raw data, throwing out any read that contained adapters or uncalled bases, had a mean Phred below 15, or lacked an exact constant-primer or identifier match. COPE v1.2.5 was used to merge the high-quality paired reads, and each unique nucleotide sequence was defined as a clonotype. MiTCR v1.1 was used to align the clonotypes against IMGT TRBV, TRBD and TRBJ reference segments. Analysis was restricted to V-J combinations with a frequency above 0.0001, which covered over 98% of repertoires. A TCS score was defined as the ratio of F50 (clonal expansion) to E x V (chaos), with BLOSUM62-based TCRdist applied between CDR3 peptides within each V-J. Welch's t-statistics and random forest reduced roughly 530 V-J features to some 14, which were used in a naive Bayes classifier (R e1071). TCRdb's own reprocessing of the public reads used fastp at Q25 and MiXCR and kept productive beta chains. Each record represents a unique CDR3 protein, reported with the most common genes and DNA among its rows. TCRdb's processing, not the authors' own work, is the source of the V and J calls. Here the sample has about 640,000 distinct CDR3 sequences; roughly 15% occur a single time. The leading ten clones occupy about 12% of the sample.

Study-level results and caveats: Most expanded thyroid clonotypes (frequency above 0.001) were also found in blood, which suggests that blood repertoires may mirror thyroid immune responses. A model built on a 13 V-J signature distinguished ophthalmopathy from stable hyperthyroidism, reaching 85% to 90% sensitivity and about 81% specificity in cross-validation and 80%/75% in testing. Sample size was not statistically predetermined, and blinding of investigators to group allocation was not performed. During validation, the model predicted progression to ophthalmopathy a median of around six months ahead of onset, with 60% to 71% sensitivity and 72.22% specificity.

There are 17 amino acids in the CDR3, from cysteine to phenylalanine inclusive. Left in the record is the CDR3 DNA by itself, 51 bases read in frame from the first base. As encoded in the germline V gene, CDR1 is MDHEN while CDR2 is SYDVKM. V loses 3 bases at its end and J loses 3 bases; junction bases beyond the gene matches: 9. Ophthalmopathy patients had moderately to severely active disease, with a Clinical Activity Score of 3 or more, a NOSPECS grade of 4 or more, and a disease duration of less than 3 months. Any patient with an uncontrolled infection, another autoimmune disease, pregnancy or lactation was excluded. Clinical symptoms, serum thyroxine and TRAb, thyroid ultrasound, and orbital computed tomography formed the basis for the diagnoses. PBMCs were separated from over 9 ml of fresh peripheral blood using Ficoll-Paque density gradient centrifugation. Total RNA was extracted with Trizol reagent, and quality was checked on an Agilent 2100 Bioanalyzer.

As to this clonotype: Its antigen is not yet known. This clone may be a read error of a much larger clone one base away.

This TCR was recovered from a woman aged 45-65 years with Graves' ophthalmopathy. Material: blood. Here the chain combines TRBV28 and TRBJ2-3; 10 nucleotides in the junction match TRBD2. The bases are TGTGCCAGCAGTTTGGGAGGGCTAGCGGGAGTAACAGATACGCAGTATTTT. Its product reads: CASSLGGLAGVTDTQYF.